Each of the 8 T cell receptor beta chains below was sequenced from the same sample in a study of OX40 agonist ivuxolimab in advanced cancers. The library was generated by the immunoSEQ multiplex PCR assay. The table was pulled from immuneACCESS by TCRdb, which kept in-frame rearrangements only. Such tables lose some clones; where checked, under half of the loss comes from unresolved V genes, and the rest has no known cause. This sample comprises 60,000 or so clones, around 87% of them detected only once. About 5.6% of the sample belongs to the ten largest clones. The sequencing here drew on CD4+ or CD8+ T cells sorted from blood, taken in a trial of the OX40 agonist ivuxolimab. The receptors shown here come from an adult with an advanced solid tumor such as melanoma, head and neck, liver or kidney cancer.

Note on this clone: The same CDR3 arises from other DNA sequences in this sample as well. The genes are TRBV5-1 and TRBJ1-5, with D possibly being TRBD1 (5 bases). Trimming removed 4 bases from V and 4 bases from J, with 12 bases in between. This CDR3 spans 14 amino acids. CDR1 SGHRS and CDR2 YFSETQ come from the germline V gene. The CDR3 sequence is CASSPDSLNQPQHF. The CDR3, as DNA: TGCGCCAGCAGCCCTGACAGCCTAAATCAGCCCCAGCATTTT.

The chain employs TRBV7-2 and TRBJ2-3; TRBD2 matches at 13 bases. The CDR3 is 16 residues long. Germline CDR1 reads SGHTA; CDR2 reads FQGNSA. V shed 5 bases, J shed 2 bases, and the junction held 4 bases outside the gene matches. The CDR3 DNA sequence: TGTGCCAGCAGCCCGGGACTAGCGGGACACACAGATACGCAGTATTTT. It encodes CASSPGLAGHTDTQYF.

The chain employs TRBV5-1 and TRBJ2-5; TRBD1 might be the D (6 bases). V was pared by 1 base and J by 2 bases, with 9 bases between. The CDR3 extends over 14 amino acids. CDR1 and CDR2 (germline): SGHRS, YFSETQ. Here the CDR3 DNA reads TGCGCCAGCAGCTTGAGGGGGTTACAAGAGACCCAGTACTTC. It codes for CASSLRGLQETQYF.

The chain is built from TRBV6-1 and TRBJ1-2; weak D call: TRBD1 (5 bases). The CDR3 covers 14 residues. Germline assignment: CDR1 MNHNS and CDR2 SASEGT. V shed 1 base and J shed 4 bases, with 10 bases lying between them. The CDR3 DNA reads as TGTGCCAGCAGTGAAGGGGGGACCTCCTATGGCTACACCTTC. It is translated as CASSEGGTSYGYTF.

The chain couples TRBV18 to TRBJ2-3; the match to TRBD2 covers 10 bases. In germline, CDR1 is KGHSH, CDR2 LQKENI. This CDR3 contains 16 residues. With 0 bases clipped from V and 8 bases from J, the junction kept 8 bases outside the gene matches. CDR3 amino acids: CASSPPLAGGRGTQYF. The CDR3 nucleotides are TGTGCCAGCTCACCACCTTTAGCGGGGGGACGAGGTACGCAGTATTTT.

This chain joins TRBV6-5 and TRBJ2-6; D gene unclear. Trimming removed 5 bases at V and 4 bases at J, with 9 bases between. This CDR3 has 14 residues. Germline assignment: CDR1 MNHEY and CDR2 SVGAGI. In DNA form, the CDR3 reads TGTGCCAGCAGTAAGGTTGCCGGGGCCAACGTCCTGACTTTC. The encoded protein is CASSKVAGANVLTF.

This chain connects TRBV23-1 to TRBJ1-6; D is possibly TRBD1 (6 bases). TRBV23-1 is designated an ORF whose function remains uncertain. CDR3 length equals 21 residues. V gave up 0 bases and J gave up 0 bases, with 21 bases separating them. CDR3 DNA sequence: TGCGCCAGCAGTCAATCAAAACAGGGAAGATCACCAAGCTCCTATAATTCACCCCTCCACTTT. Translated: CASSQSKQGRSPSSYNSPLHF.

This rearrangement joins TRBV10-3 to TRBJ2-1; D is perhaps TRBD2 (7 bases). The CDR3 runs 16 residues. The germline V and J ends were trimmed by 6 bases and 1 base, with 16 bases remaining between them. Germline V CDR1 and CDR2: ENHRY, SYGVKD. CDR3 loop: CAIRGGGAQSYNEQFF. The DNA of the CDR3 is TGTGCCATCAGAGGAGGGGGGGCCCAATCCTACAATGAGCAGTTCTTC.